Presented here are 21 T cell receptor beta chains from one specimen sequenced in a study of T cell repertoires in cytomegalovirus infection. TCRdb redid the calling of the reads with MiXCR, one entry per CDR3 protein. The sample records about 740,000 distinct CDR3 sequences, 35% to 45% being singletons. Source material: PBMCs. These receptors all come from a human donor in good health (CMV status not recorded). Some clones in this sample may be carry-over from other donors' samples.

This clonotype was counted between two and nine times. The chain has TRBV28 and TRBJ2-2; D is ambiguous. V lost 8 bases and J lost 8, with 12 bases in between. CDR3 size: 12 residues. Germline CDR1 is MDHEN and CDR2 is SYDVKM. CDR3 nucleotides: TGTGCCAGCCGAGAGGTTTCTGGGGAGCTGTTTTTT. It codes for CASREVSGELFF. The complete variable domain, with remaining parts taken from reference TRBV28 and TRBJ2-2, reads DVKVTQSSRYLVKRTGEKVFLECVQDMDHENMFWYRQDPGLGLRLIYFSYDVKMKEKGDIPEGYSVSREKKERFSLILESASTNQTSMYLCASREVSGELFFGEGSRLTVL.

At least ten counts were recorded for this clonotype. The chain carries TRBV7-2 and TRBJ2-1, with TRBD2 matching 9 bases. The germline V gene encodes CDR1 SGHTA and CDR2 FQGNSA. The junction had 14 bases not matched to a gene; V was cut back by 5 bases and J by 9 bases. This CDR3 region has 16 residues. CDR3 loop: CASSPSSAGGLVEQFF. CDR3 coding DNA: TGTGCCAGCAGCCCTTCCTCGGCGGGAGGGTTGGTTGAGCAGTTCTTC.

This clonotype was recorded only once. At one boundary the junction diverges from the germline segment, which might be a read error. The V and J genes are TRBV11-2 and TRBJ2-5; D gene unclear. The germline gives CDR1 SGHAT, CDR2 FQNNGV. The CDR3 length is 16 residues. The DNA of the CDR3 is TGTGCCAGCAGCCTCCTCAGTTCGGACCTTCAAGGGACCCAGTACTTC. This encodes CASSLLSSDLQGTQYF.

The chain links TRBV13 to TRBJ2-2; 7 nucleotides match TRBD1. The trim removed 2 bases at V and 4 bases at J, leaving 10 bases unmatched. CDR3 length equals 17 residues. CDR1 is PRHDT, CDR2 FYEKMQ, per germline (reference sequence). CDR3 DNA sequence: TGTGCCAGCAGCTTACGTCCAGGGGGATATACCACCGGGGAGCTGTTTTTT. Encoded protein: CASSLRPGGYTTGELFF.

At least ten counts were recorded for this clonotype. The V gene is TRBV7-2, the J gene TRBJ2-7; 15 bases fit TRBD2. The CDR3 totals 16 residues. Germline V gene lookup returns CDR1 SGHTA and CDR2 FQGNSA. Trimming took 5 bases from V and 2 from J; bases not matched to a gene: 4. This chain's CDR3 is CASSQGLAGGPYEQYF. The CDR3 coding sequence is TGTGCCAGCAGCCAAGGACTAGCGGGAGGGCCCTACGAGCAGTACTTC.

The J gene is TRBJ2-1, the V gene TRBV20-1; D may be TRBD2 (5 bases). The CDR3 is made up of 14 amino acids. Trimming removed 1 base at V and 2 bases at J, with 9 bases between. Germline CDR1 reads DFQATT; CDR2 reads SNEGSKA (reference sequence). CDR3 region: CSARGTRAYNEQFF. The CDR3, as DNA: TGCAGTGCTAGAGGCACTAGGGCCTACAATGAGCAGTTCTTC.

This clonotype turned up a few times. The chain employs TRBV7-8 and TRBJ1-3; TRBD1 is a possible D gene (5 bases). CDR1 is SGHVS, CDR2 FQNEAQ, per germline. V gave up 3 bases and J gave up 0 bases, with 9 bases separating them. This CDR3 contains 15 residues. CDR3 in amino acids: CASSFYRSSGNTIYF. In DNA, the CDR3 is TGTGCCAGCAGCTTTTACAGGAGCTCTGGAAACACCATATATTTT. The full variable domain, in which reference TRBV7-8 and TRBJ1-3 provide the parts outside the CDR3, is GAGVSQSPRYKVAKRGQDVALRCDPISGHVSLFWYQQALGQGPEFLTYFQNEAQLDKSGLPSDRFFAERPEGSVSTLKIQRTQQEDSAVYLCASSFYRSSGNTIYFGEGSWLTVV.

This clonotype was seen only once. This chain joins TRBV28 and TRBJ1-4, with TRBD1 matching over 7 bases. V was clipped by 4 bases and J by 6 bases; unmatched bases: 8. This CDR3 comprises 15 residues. CDR1 and CDR2 from the germline V gene are MDHEN and SYDVKM. The CDR3 sequence is CASSSRQGPYEKLFF. The CDR3 DNA reads as TGTGCCAGCAGTTCCCGACAGGGCCCCTATGAAAAACTGTTTTTT.

This rearrangement joins TRBV28 to TRBJ2-1; no reliable D call. The CDR3 has 17 amino acids. Germline assignment: CDR1 MDHEN and CDR2 SYDVKM. Trimming removed 7 bases at V and 1 base at J, with 20 bases between. DNA for the CDR3: TGTGCCAGCATCGATAGGTCCCTCCGAGGTTCCTACAATGAGCAGTTCTTC. Translating it yields CASIDRSLRGSYNEQFF. Supplemented by reference TRBV28 and TRBJ2-1, the full variable domain reads DVKVTQSSRYLVKRTGEKVFLECVQDMDHENMFWYRQDPGLGLRLIYFSYDVKMKEKGDIPEGYSVSREKKERFSLILESASTNQTSMYLCASIDRSLRGSYNEQFFGPGTRLTVL.

This clonotype was found a few times. The chain uses TRBV6-1 and TRBJ2-7; D unclear. The CDR3 consists of 15 residues. Germline CDR1 is MNHNS and CDR2 is SASEGT. Trimming took off 1 base at V and 3 bases at J, with 13 bases between the two ends. CDR3 in DNA: TGTGCCAGCAGTGAAGGCGCAGATATGAGCTACGAGCAGTACTTC. Protein: CASSEGADMSYEQYF.

The chain recombines TRBV28 with TRBJ2-7; tentative D call: TRBD1 (6 bases). Looked up from germline, CDR1 is MDHEN and CDR2 is SYDVKM. The CDR3 extends over 17 amino acids. V lost 7 bases to trimming and J lost 9 bases, with 31 bases between them. CDR3 bases: TGTGCCAGCACCCCCTTATATAGGGACACGGAGCATCCGGGGCAGTACTTC. Protein product: CASTPLYRDTEHPGQYF.

This clonotype was seen at least ten times. The V gene is TRBV7-2, the J gene TRBJ1-2; a possible D gene is TRBD1 (6 bases). CDR1 is SGHTA and CDR2 is FQGNSA in the germline V gene. The CDR3 is 13 residues long. V lost 4 bases and J lost 3, with 9 bases in between. This CDR3 is CASSSTGYYGYTF. The CDR3 coding sequence is TGTGCCAGCAGCTCGACAGGATACTATGGCTACACCTTC. The full variable domain, its missing parts supplied by reference TRBV7-2 and TRBJ1-2, is GAGVSQSPSNKVTEKGKDVELRCDPISGHTALYWYRQSLGQGLEFLIYFQGNSAPDKSGLPSDRFSAERTGGSVSTLTIQRTQQEDSAVYLCASSSTGYYGYTFGSGTRLTVV.

This clonotype was picked up many times. The chain couples TRBV7-2 to TRBJ2-1; tentatively, D is TRBD1 or TRBD2 (6 bases each). The CDR3 spans 15 residues. Per the germline V gene, CDR1 is SGHTA and CDR2 is FQGNSA. Deletions cut 1 base from V and 10 bases from J, with 17 bases between. The CDR3 spells CASSLVRARGQEQFF. CDR3 in DNA: TGTGCCAGCAGCTTAGTCAGGGCACGGGGGCAAGAGCAGTTCTTC.

As regards this clonotype: Compared with germline, one end of the junction differs, possibly owing to a read error. The J gene is TRBJ2-7, the V gene TRBV6-5; 8 nucleotides agree with TRBD1. The CDR3 has 15 amino acids. Germline CDR1 and CDR2: MNHEY and SVGAGI. CDR3: CDSITQGAPSYEQYF. The CDR3 coding sequence is TGTGACAGCATTACCCAGGGGGCCCCCTCCTACGAGCAGTACTTC.

The gene calls are TRBV23-1 and TRBJ2-7; tentatively, D is TRBD2 (5 bases). TRBV23-1 belongs to the ORF category, with a function that is uncertain. V dropped 7 bases and J dropped 4 bases, with 20 bases sitting between them. The CDR3 length is 15 residues. The CDR3 here is CASNDQWERVYEQYF. CDR3 sequence (DNA): TGCGCCAGCAACGACCAGTGGGAGAGGGTTTACGAGCAGTACTTC.

This clonotype was seen a few times. J is TRBJ1-4 and V is TRBV20-1; D gene uncertain. The CDR3 runs 15 residues. Per germline, CDR1 DFQATT and CDR2 SNEGSKA (reference sequence). Trimming stripped 0 bases from V and 11 bases from J, with 19 bases between. The CDR3 DNA sequence: TGCAGTGCTAGAGATGGAAACAGCCAAGCCGGGAAACTGTTTTTT. Its translation is CSARDGNSQAGKLFF.

V is TRBV7-2 and J is TRBJ2-1; 7 bases line up with TRBD2. The V gene's germline CDR1 is SGHTA and CDR2 FQGNSA. V gave up 2 bases and J gave up 2 bases; unmatched junction bases: 9. The CDR3 length is 17 residues. The CDR3 nucleotides are TGTGCCAGCAGCTTAACACATCCGGGACTAACCTACAATGAGCAGTTCTTC. Amino acids: CASSLTHPGLTYNEQFF.

DNA for the CDR3: TGTGCCAGCAGCTCGACACATCCCGCCTATGGCTACACCTTC. Its protein is CASSSTHPAYGYTF. The chain carries TRBV7-9 and TRBJ1-2; D is undetermined. Germline values: CDR1 SEHNR, CDR2 FQNEAQ (reference sequence). There are 14 residues in the CDR3. V dropped 4 bases and J dropped 4 bases, with 13 bases sitting between them. The full variable domain, its missing parts supplied by reference TRBV7-9 and TRBJ1-2, is DTGVSQNPRHKITKRGQNVTFRCDPISEHNRLYWYRQTLGQGPEFLTYFQNEAQLEKSRLLSDRFSAERPKGSFSTLEIQRTEQGDSAMYLCASSSTHPAYGYTFGSGTRLTVV.

The J gene is TRBJ2-7, the V gene TRBV14; tentative D call: TRBD2 (6 bases). This CDR3 is built from 15 residues. The germline V gene has CDR1 SGHDN and CDR2 FVKESK. With 3 bases removed from V and 3 bases from J, the gap between germline ends came to 15 bases. Here the CDR3 reads CASSQGPGRFYEQYF. The CDR3 DNA reads as TGTGCCAGCAGCCAGGGACCCGGGAGATTCTACGAGCAGTACTTC.

The V call is TRBV20-1, the J call TRBJ1-5; 7 nucleotides match TRBD1. The CDR3 extends over 15 amino acids. Trimming removed 6 bases from V and 2 bases from J; junction bases left unmatched: 10. CDR1 is DFQATT and CDR2 is SNEGSKA in the germline V gene (reference sequence). The CDR3 region has the DNA TGCAGTGCCGGATACAACAGGGGACGCAATCAGCCCCAGCATTTT. Translating it yields CSAGYNRGRNQPQHF.

Notes on this clonotype: The conserved phenylalanine or tryptophan is not found at the CDR3 terminus, so this likely reflects a read error. This chain connects TRBV11-1 to TRBJ2-5; D is uncertain. Trimming cost V 1 base and J 2 bases, with 5 bases left between them. CDR1 SGHAT and CDR2 FQDESV come from the germline V gene (reference sequence). CDR3 size: 13 residues. The CDR3 nucleotides are TGTGCCAGCAGCTTAGGATTTCAAGAGACCCAGTACTTA. Protein sequence: CASSLGFQETQYL.